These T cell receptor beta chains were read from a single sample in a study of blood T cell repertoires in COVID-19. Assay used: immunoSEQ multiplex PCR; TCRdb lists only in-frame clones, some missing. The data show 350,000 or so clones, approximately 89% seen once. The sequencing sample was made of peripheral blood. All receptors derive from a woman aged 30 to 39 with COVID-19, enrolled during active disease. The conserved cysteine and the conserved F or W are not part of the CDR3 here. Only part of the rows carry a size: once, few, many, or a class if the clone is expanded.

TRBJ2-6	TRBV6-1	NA	ASSEGRGLGANVLT
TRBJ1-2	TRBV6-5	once	ASSYNTAYGYT
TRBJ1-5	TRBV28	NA	ASSPGQGNLPQH
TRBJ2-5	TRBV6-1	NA	ASSVLGTILGQETQY
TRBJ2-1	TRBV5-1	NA	ASSTTGLYNEQF
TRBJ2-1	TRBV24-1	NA	ATSEPGQGGGNEQF
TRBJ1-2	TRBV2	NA	ASGTPGQGVHGYT
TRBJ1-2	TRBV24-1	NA	ATSDPAQGRDGYT
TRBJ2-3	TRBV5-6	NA	ASSLAGGLSTDTQY
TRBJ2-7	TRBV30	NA	AWSMGPAYEQY
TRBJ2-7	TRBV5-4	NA	ASSWTPRHEQY
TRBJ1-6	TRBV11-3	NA	ASRGALGSPLH
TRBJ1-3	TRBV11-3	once	ASSLVGGGNTIY
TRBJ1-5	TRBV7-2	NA	ASSGGDTSNQPQH
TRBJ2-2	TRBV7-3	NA	ASSSGTGELF
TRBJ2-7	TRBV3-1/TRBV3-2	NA	ASSQDLQGHSYEQY
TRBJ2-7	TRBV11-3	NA	ASSFTSYEQY
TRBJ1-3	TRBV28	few	ASSPYTDYSGNTIY
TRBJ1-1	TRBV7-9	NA	ASSFGTMNTEAF
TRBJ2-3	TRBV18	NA	ASSLGQSSTDTQY
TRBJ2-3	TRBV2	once	ASSGAGADTQY
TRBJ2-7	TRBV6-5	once	ASSLQGKADEQY
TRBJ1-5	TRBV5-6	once	ASTFGGGSNQPQH
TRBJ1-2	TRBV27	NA	ASSWGQGSNYGYT